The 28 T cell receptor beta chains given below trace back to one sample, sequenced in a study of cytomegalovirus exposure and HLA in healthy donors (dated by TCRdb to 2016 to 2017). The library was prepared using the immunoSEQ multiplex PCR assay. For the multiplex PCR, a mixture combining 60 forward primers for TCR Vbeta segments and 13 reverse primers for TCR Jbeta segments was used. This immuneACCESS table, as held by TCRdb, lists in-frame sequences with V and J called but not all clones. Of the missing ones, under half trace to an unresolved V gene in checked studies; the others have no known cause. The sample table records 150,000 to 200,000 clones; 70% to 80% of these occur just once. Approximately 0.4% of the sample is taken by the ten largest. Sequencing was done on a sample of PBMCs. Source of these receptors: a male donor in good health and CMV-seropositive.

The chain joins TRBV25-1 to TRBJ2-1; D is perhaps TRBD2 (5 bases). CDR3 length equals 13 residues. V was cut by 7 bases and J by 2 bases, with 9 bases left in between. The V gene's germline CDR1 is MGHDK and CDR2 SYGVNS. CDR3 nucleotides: TGTGCCAGCATCCCTAGCACCTACAATGAGCAGTTCTTC. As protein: CASIPSTYNEQFF.

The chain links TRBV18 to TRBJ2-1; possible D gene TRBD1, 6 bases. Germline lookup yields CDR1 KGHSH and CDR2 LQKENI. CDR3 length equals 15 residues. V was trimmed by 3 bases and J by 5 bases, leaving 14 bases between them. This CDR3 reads CASSPQGIPNNEQFF. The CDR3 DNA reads TGTGCCAGCTCACCCCAGGGGATTCCCAACAATGAGCAGTTCTTC.

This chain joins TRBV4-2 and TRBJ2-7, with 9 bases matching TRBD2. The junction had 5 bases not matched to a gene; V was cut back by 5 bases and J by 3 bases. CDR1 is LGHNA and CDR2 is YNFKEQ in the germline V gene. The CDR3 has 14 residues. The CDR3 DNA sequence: TGTGCCAGCAGCTCTAGCGGGACTTACTACGAGCAGTACTTC. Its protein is CASSSSGTYYEQYF.

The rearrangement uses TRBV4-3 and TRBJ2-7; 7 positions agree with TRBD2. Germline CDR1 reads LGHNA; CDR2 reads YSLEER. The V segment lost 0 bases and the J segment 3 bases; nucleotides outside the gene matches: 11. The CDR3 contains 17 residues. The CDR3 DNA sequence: TGCGCCAGCAGCCAAGATTCATCAGGAGCGGGATTCTACGAGCAGTACTTC. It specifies CASSQDSSGAGFYEQYF.

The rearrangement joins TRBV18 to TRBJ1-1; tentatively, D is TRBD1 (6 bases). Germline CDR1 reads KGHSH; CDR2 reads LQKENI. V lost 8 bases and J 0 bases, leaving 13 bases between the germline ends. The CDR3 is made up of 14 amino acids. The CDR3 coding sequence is TGTGCCAGCCGTTTATCAGGGGTGAACACTGAAGCTTTCTTT. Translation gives CASRLSGVNTEAFF.

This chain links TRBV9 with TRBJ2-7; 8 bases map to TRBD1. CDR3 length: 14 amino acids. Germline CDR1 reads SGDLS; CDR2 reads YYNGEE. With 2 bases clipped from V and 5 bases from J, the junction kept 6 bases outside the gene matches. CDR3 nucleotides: TGTGCCAGCAGCGTCAGACAGGGGTTTAACGAGCAGTACTTC. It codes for CASSVRQGFNEQYF.

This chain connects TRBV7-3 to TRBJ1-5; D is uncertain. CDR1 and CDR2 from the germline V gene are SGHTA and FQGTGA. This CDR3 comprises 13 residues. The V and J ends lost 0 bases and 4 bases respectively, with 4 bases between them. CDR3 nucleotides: TGTGCCAGCAGCTTAACTCCTAATCAGCCCCAGCATTTT. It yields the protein CASSLTPNQPQHF.

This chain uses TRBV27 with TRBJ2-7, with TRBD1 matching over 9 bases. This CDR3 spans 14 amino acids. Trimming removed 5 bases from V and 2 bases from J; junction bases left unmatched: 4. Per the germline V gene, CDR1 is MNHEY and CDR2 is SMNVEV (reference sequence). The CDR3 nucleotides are TGTGCCAGCAGTCCGGGACAGGGCCCCTACGAGCAGTACTTC. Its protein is CASSPGQGPYEQYF.

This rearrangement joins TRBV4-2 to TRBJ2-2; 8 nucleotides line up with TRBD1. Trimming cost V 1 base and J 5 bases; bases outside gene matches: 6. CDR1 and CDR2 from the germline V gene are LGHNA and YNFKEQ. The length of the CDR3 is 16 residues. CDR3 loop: CASSQVGGDRTGELFF. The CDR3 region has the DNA TGTGCCAGCAGCCAAGTGGGTGGGGACAGGACCGGGGAGCTGTTTTTT.

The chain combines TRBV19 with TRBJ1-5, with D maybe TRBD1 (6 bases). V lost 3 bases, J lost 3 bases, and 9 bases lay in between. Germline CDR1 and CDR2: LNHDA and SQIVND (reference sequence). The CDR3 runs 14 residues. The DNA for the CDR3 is TGTGCCAGTAGTATGACAGGCATCAATCAGCCCCAGCATTTT. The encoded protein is CASSMTGINQPQHF.

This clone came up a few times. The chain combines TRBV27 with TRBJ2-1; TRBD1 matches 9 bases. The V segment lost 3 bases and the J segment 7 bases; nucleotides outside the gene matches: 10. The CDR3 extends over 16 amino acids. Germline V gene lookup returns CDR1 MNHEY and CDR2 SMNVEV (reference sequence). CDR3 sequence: CASSFRDRVVPNEQFF. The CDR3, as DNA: TGTGCCAGCAGTTTCCGGGACAGGGTAGTTCCTAATGAGCAGTTCTTC.

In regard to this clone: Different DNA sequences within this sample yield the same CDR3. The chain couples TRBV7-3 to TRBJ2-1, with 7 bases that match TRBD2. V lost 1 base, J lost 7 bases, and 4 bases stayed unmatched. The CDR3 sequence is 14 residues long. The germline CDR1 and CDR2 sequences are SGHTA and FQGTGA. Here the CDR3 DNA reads TGTGCCAGCAGCTTAAGCGGGGGTTATAATGAGCAGTTCTTC. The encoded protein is CASSLSGGYNEQFF.

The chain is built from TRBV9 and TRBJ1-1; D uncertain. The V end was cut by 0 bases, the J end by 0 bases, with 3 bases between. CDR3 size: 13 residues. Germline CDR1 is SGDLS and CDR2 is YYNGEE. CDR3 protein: CASSVVLNTEAFF. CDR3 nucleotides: TGTGCCAGCAGCGTAGTCTTGAACACTGAAGCTTTCTTT.

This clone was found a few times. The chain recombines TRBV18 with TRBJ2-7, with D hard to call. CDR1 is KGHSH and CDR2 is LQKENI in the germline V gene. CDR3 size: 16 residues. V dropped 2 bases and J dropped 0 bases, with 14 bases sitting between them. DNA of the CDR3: TGTGCCAGCTCACCAGGTATAGCCCAGAGCTCCTACGAGCAGTACTTC. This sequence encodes CASSPGIAQSSYEQYF.

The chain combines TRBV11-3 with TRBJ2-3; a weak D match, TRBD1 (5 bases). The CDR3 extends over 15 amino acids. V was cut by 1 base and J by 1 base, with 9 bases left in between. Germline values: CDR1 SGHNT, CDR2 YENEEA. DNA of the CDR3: TGTGCCAGCAGCTTAGGGGGCACGGGCACAGATACGCAGTATTTT. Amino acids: CASSLGGTGTDTQYF.

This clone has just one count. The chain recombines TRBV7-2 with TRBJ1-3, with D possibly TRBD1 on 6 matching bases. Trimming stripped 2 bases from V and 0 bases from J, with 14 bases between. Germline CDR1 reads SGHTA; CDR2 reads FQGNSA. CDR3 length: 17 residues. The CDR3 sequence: CASSLLIGQISGNTIYF. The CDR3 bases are TGTGCCAGCAGCTTATTAATAGGACAGATCTCTGGAAACACCATATATTTT.

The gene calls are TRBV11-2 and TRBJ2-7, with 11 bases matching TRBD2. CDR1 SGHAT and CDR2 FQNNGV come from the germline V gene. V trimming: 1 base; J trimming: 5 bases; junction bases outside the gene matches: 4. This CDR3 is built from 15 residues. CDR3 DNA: TGTGCCAGCAGCTTAGTAGCGGGAGGGCCTGACGAGCAGTACTTC. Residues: CASSLVAGGPDEQYF.

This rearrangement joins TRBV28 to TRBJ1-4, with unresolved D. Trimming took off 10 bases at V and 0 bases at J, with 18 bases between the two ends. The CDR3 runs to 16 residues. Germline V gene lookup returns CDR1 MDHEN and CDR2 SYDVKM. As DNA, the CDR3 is TGTGCCACCGCTTCTCCCACAATTGCAACTAATGAAAAACTGTTTTTT. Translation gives CATASPTIATNEKLFF.

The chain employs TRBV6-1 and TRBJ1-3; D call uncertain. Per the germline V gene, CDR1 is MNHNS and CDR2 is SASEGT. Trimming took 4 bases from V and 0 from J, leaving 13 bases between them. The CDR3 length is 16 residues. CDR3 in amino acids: CASSVGPASSGNTIYF. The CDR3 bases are TGTGCCAGCAGTGTGGGCCCAGCCTCCTCTGGAAACACCATATATTTT.

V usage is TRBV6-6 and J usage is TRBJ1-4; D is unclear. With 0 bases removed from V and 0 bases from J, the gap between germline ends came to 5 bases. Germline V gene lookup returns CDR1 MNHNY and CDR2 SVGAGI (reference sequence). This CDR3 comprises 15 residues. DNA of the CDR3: TGTGCCAGCAGTTACTCCCCCACAACTAATGAAAAACTGTTTTTT. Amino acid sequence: CASSYSPTTNEKLFF.

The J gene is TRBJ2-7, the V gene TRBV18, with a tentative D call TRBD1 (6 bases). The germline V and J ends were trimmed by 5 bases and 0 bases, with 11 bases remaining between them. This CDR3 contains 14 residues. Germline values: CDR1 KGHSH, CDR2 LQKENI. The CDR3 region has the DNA TGTGCCAGCTCAACGGACAGACGCTCCTACGAGCAGTACTTC. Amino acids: CASSTDRRSYEQYF.

DNA of the CDR3: TGTGCCTGGAGTGTACGGGGCGGGAAGGGAGAGACCCAGTACTTC. Its translation is CAWSVRGGKGETQYF. The chain links TRBV30 to TRBJ2-5; TRBD2 might be the D (6 bases). The germline V gene has CDR1 GTSNPN and CDR2 SVGIG (reference sequence). This CDR3 is 15 amino acids long. V lost 0 bases and J 4 bases, leaving 15 bases between the germline ends.

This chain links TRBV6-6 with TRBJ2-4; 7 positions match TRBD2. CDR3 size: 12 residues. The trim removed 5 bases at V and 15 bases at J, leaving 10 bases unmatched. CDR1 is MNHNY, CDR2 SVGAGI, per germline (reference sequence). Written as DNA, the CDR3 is TGTGCCAGCAGTCCACAAGGGACTAATCTGTACTTC. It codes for CASSPQGTNLYF.

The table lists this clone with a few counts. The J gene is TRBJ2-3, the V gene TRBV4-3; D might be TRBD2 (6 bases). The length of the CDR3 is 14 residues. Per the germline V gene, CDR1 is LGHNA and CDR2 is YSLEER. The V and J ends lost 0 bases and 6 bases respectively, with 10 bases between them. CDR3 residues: CASSQEVAGDTQYF. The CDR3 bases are TGCGCCAGCAGCCAAGAGGTCGCGGGGGATACGCAGTATTTT.

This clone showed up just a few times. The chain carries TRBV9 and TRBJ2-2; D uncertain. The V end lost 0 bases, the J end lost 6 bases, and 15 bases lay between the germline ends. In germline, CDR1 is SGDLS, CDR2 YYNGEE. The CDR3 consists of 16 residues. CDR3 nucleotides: TGTGCCAGCAGCGTAGAAACAGAGATAGTAGCCGGGGAGCTGTTTTTT. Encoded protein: CASSVETEIVAGELFF.

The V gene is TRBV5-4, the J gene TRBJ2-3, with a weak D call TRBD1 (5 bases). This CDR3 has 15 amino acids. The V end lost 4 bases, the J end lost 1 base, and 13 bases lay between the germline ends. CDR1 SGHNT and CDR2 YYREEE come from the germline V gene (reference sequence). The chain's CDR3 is CASSQDTTGTDTQYF. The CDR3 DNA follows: TGTGCCAGCAGCCAGGACACTACCGGCACAGATACGCAGTATTTT.

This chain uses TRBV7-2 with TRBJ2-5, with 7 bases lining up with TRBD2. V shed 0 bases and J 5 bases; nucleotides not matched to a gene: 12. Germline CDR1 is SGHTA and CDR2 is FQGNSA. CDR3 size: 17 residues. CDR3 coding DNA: TGTGCCAGCAGCTTAGCCGCTCGGGCGGGAGCACCGGAGACCCAGTACTTC. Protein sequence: CASSLAARAGAPETQYF.

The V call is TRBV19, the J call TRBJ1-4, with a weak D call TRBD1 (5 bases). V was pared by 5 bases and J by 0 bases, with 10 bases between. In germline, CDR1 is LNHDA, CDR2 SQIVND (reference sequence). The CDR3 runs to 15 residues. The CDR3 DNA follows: TGTGCCAGTAGTCTACAGGTTGCAACTAATGAAAAACTGTTTTTT. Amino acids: CASSLQVATNEKLFF.